The clone carrying this T cell receptor (beta chain) showed up just a few times. The sample belongs to a study of patients and donors after allogeneic stem cell transplantation. TCRdb re-called the RT-PCR reads with MiXCR, one entry per CDR3 protein. The sample lists about a million distinct CDR3 sequences; 15% to 20% were seen once. Sequencing was carried out using blood, either unsorted or a sorted T cell fraction (not recorded which). This TCR derives from a human donor who was either an allogeneic HSCT recipient or a stem cell or donor lymphocyte infusion donor (not recorded which). It is not recorded whose cells these are; they may come from a transplant donor.

In nucleotides, the CDR3 is TGTGCCAGCAGTTTAGTGCGGGAGTCGTGGGATGAGCAGTTCTTC. This codes for CASSLVRESWDEQFF. The chain couples TRBV27 to TRBJ2-1; 7 nucleotides align to TRBD2. The CDR3 runs 15 residues. J lost 8 bases, V lost 2 bases, and 9 bases had no gene match. Germline CDR1 and CDR2: MNHEY and SMNVEV (reference sequence).